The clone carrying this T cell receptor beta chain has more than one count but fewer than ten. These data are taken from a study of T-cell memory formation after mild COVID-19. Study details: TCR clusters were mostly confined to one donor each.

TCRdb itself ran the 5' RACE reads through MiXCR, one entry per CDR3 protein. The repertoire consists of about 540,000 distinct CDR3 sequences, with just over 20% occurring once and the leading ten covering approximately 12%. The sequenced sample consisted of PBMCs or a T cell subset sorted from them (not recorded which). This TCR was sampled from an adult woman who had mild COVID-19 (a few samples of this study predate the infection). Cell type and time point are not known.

CDR3 coding DNA: TGTGCCAGCAGCACGGACAGGAGCAATGAGCAGTTCTTC. This encodes CASSTDRSNEQFF. The chain has TRBV7-2 and TRBJ2-1, with TRBD1 identical over 7 bases. Trimming at V came to 5 bases and at J to 6 bases, leaving 4 bases not matched to a gene. The CDR3 consists of 13 residues. Germline-derived CDR1 and CDR2 are SGHTA and FQGNSA.